A single sample is the source of the 17 T cell receptor beta chains below, sequenced in a study of shared clonotypes between healthy human individuals. Profiling relied on immunoSEQ multiplex PCR, and the TCRdb table lists in-frame clones only, not all of them. Among some 2,000,000 clones listed, roughly 96% were seen once. Input material: naive CD4+ T cells sorted from blood. Subset indicated: CD45RA+ positively selected. The receptors were gathered from a man aged 18 to 29 in good health.

To note about this clone: The same CDR3 is also encoded by other DNA sequences in this sample. The chain links TRBV6-6 to TRBJ2-7, with D maybe TRBD1 (6 bases). CDR1 and CDR2 (germline): MNHNY, SVGAGI (reference sequence). V was trimmed by 2 bases and J by 0 bases, leaving 11 bases between them. The CDR3 has 15 amino acids. The CDR3 loop reads CASSYPGQLSYEQYF. The CDR3 nucleotides read TGTGCCAGCAGTTACCCGGGACAACTCTCCTACGAGCAGTACTTC.

In this sample, this clone turned up once. The chain recombines TRBV6-6 with TRBJ1-2; D is unresolved. Germline V gene lookup returns CDR1 MNHNY and CDR2 SVGAGI (reference sequence). CDR3 size: 11 residues. V lost 6 bases and J lost 3, with 5 bases in between. In DNA, the CDR3 is TGTGCCAGCAGCTTCGACTATGGCTACACCTTC. It specifies CASSFDYGYTF.

Details on this clone: The DNA is omitted, as the CDR3 cannot be located on it reliably, and the CDR3 follows TCRdb's listing. This chain uses TRBV5-6 with TRBJ1-1; the table calls TRBD1, which could not be checked here. CDR1 is SGHDT, CDR2 YYEEEE, per germline. From its first to its last residue, the CDR3 has 16 amino acids. This CDR3 reads CASSFGPGLQNTEAFF.

This clone has a handful of counts. The chain employs TRBV29-1 and TRBJ2-3, with a weak D call TRBD2 (7 bases). The germline V gene encodes CDR1 SQVTM and CDR2 ANQGSEA. The V and J ends lost 1 base and 6 bases respectively, with 14 bases between them. The CDR3 has 14 residues. CDR3: CSVEAPGGYDTQYF. In DNA form, the CDR3 reads TGCAGCGTTGAAGCCCCGGGGGGCTACGATACGCAGTATTTT.

The chain uses TRBV18 and TRBJ1-5, with D possibly TRBD1 on 6 matching bases. V was shortened by 0 bases and J by 4 bases, with 10 bases between the two germline ends. Germline values: CDR1 KGHSH, CDR2 LQKENI. This CDR3 contains 15 residues. This CDR3 reads CASSPPGQLNQPQHF. CDR3 DNA: TGTGCCAGCTCACCACCAGGACAGTTAAATCAGCCCCAGCATTTT.

The chain has TRBV5-4 and TRBJ2-7; 9 bases agree with TRBD1. Germline V gene data show CDR1 as SGHNT and CDR2 as YYREEE (reference sequence). Trimming at V came to 1 base and at J to 6 bases, leaving 8 bases not matched to a gene. This CDR3 is built from 15 residues. The CDR3 DNA reads TGTGCCAGCAGCTTGACGGGACAGGGTTCCGGCGAGCAGTACTTC. Amino acid sequence: CASSLTGQGSGEQYF.

V and J are TRBV28 and TRBJ1-3, with a possible D match to TRBD1 (5 bases). Germline V gene sequence: CDR1 MDHEN, CDR2 SYDVKM. The V end was cut by 3 bases, the J end by 3 bases, with 12 bases between. This CDR3 has 15 residues. As DNA, the CDR3 is TGTGCCAGCAGTTTGACGCAGGGTTTTGGAAACACCATATATTTT. It specifies CASSLTQGFGNTIYF.

This clone was seen only once. This chain connects TRBV9 to TRBJ2-7; 8 positions agree with TRBD1. After removal of 4 bases from V and 7 bases from J, the junction contained 7 bases not matched to a gene. Germline V gives CDR1 SGDLS, CDR2 YYNGEE. This CDR3 has 13 residues. CDR3 residues: CASSLDRGGEQYF. The CDR3 nucleotides are TGTGCCAGCAGCCTAGACAGGGGAGGAGAGCAGTACTTC.

This chain links TRBV19 with TRBJ2-7; the match to TRBD1 covers 10 bases. After removal of 4 bases from V and 4 bases from J, the junction contained 1 base not matched to a gene. The CDR3 is 13 residues long. In germline, CDR1 is LNHDA, CDR2 SQIVND (reference sequence). The CDR3 nucleotides are TGTGCCAGTAGTAGGGGACAGGGGTACGAGCAGTACTTC. Translated, it gives CASSRGQGYEQYF.

The chain links TRBV5-1 to TRBJ1-1, with 10 bases lining up with TRBD1. Germline trimming cut 4 bases from V and 2 bases from J; bases unmatched to any gene: 5. The germline gives CDR1 SGHRS, CDR2 YFSETQ. The CDR3 has 15 residues. This CDR3 is CASSGRQGANTEAFF. Written as DNA, the CDR3 is TGCGCCAGCAGCGGGCGACAGGGGGCCAACACTGAAGCTTTCTTT.

The rearrangement uses TRBV5-1 and TRBJ1-6; D is ambiguous. Trimming removed 2 bases from V and 7 bases from J, with 10 bases in between. CDR1 is SGHRS, CDR2 YFSETQ, per germline. The CDR3 contains 14 residues. DNA of the CDR3: TGCGCCAGCAGCTTCGCGGAGAGGAATTCACCCCTCCACTTT. Translated, it gives CASSFAERNSPLHF.

The J gene is TRBJ1-3, the V gene TRBV10-3, with a weak D call TRBD1 (6 bases). The length of the CDR3 is 14 residues. V dropped 10 bases and J dropped 0 bases, with 13 bases sitting between them. The germline V gene has CDR1 ENHRY and CDR2 SYGVKD. The chain's CDR3 is CATRQESSGNTIYF. The CDR3 nucleotides are TGTGCCACCCGACAGGAGAGCTCTGGAAACACCATATATTTT.

Comments on this clone: Within the sample, other DNA sequences also encode this same CDR3. This chain uses TRBV5-1 with TRBJ2-3; no definite D call. V was trimmed by 1 base and J by 0 bases, leaving 9 bases between them. The CDR3 has 15 residues. Germline CDR1 reads SGHRS; CDR2 reads YFSETQ. DNA of the CDR3: TGCGCCAGCAGCTTGTTAGCAGTTAGCACAGATACGCAGTATTTT. Amino acid sequence: CASSLLAVSTDTQYF.

The rearrangement links TRBV7-2 to TRBJ2-7, with 7 bases matching TRBD2. Trimming at V came to 2 bases and at J to 4 bases, leaving 11 bases not matched to a gene. The CDR3 length is 16 residues. In germline, CDR1 is SGHTA, CDR2 FQGNSA. CDR3 nucleotide sequence: TGTGCCAGCAGCTTAACGTCGGGAGGATCCTTTTACGAGCAGTACTTC. This sequence encodes CASSLTSGGSFYEQYF.

This chain links TRBV14 with TRBJ1-1; unclear D gene. The CDR3 has 12 residues. Trimming left V 2 bases short and J 7 bases short, with 8 bases between. Germline V gene lookup returns CDR1 SGHDN and CDR2 FVKESK. This CDR3 reads CASSQRGFEAFF. CDR3 sequence (DNA): TGTGCCAGCAGCCAAAGAGGATTTGAAGCTTTCTTT.

This chain joins TRBV6-6 and TRBJ2-7; D is perhaps TRBD1 (5 bases). The germline V gene encodes CDR1 MNHNY and CDR2 SVGAGI (reference sequence). There are 13 residues in the CDR3. V lost 6 bases to trimming and J lost 6 bases, with 15 bases between them. The DNA for the CDR3 is TGTGCCAGCAGACCCCAGACAGTTGGCGAGCAGTACTTC. Protein product: CASRPQTVGEQYF.

The CDR3 DNA sequence: TGTGCCATCAGTGACTGGACTAGCGGGAGCACCTACGAGCAGTACTTC. Protein product: CAISDWTSGSTYEQYF. This chain links TRBV10-3 with TRBJ2-7, with 13 bases that match TRBD2. Trimming at V came to 3 bases and at J to 2 bases, leaving 4 bases not matched to a gene. Germline values: CDR1 ENHRY, CDR2 SYGVKD. CDR3 length: 16 amino acids.